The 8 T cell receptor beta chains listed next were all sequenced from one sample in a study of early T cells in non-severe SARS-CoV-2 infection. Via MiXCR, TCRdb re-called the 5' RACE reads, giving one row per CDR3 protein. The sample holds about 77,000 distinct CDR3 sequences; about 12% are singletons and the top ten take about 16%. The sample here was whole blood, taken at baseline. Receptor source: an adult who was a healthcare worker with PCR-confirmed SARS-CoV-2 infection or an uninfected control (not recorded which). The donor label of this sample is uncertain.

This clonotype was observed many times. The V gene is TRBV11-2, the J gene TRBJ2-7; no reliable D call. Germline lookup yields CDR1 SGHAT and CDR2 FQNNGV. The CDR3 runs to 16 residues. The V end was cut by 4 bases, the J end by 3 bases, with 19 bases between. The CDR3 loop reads CASSSFKGRGYYEQYF. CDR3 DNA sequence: TGTGCCAGCAGCTCGTTTAAAGGACGCGGATACTACGAGCAGTACTTC.

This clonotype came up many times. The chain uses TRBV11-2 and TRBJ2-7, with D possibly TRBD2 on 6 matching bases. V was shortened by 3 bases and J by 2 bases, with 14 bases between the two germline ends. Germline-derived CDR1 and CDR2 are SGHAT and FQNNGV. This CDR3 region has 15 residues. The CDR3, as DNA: TGTGCCAGCAGCTTCCCCGGACTACCGACCTACGAGCAGTACTTC. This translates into CASSFPGLPTYEQYF.

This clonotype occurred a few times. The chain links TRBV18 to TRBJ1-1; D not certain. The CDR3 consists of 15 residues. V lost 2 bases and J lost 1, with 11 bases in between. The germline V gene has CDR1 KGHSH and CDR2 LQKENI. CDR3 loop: CASSPRPQKNTEAFF. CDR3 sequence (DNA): TGTGCCAGCTCACCAAGGCCACAGAAGAACACTGAAGCTTTCTTT.

CDR3 DNA sequence: TGTGCTGTGGGCGGGACTAAACCCTACGAGCAGTACTTC. Translation: CAVGGTKPYEQYF. V usage is TRBV12-3 or TRBV12-4 and J usage is TRBJ2-7, with 7 bases lining up with TRBD2. This CDR3 comprises 13 residues.

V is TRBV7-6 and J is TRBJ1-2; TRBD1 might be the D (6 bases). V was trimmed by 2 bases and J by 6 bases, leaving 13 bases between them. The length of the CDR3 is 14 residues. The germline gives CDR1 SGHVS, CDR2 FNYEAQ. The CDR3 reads CASSLHHRADGYTF. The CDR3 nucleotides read TGTGCCAGCAGCTTACACCACAGGGCGGATGGCTACACCTTC.

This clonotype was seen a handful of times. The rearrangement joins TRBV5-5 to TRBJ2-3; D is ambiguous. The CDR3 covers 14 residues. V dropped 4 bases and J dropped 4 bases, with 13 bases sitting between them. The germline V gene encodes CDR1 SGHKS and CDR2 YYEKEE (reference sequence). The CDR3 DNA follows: TGTGCCAGCAGCGGGTACCCCACGGCAGATACGCAGTATTTT. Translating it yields CASSGYPTADTQYF.

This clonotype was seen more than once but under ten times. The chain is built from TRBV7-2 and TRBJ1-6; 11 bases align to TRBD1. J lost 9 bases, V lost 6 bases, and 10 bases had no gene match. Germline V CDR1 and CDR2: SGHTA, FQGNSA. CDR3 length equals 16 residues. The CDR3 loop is CASSRISGTGGSPLHF. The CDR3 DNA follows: TGTGCCAGCAGTCGAATCTCCGGGACAGGGGGTTCACCCCTCCACTTT.

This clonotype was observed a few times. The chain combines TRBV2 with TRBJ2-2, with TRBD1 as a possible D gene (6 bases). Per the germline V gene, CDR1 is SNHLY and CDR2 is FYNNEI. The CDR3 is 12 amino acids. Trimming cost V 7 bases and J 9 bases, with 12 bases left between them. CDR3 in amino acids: CASKGEGRELFF. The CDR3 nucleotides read TGTGCCAGCAAGGGGGAAGGAAGGGAGCTGTTTTTT.